A selection of T cell receptor beta chains follows, all from one sample in a study of patients and donors after allogeneic stem cell transplantation. Using its own MiXCR run on the RT-PCR reads, TCRdb lists one record per CDR3 protein. The sample has roughly 940,000 distinct CDR3 sequences, more than 15% seen once. Sequencing was carried out using blood, either unsorted or a sorted T cell fraction (not recorded which). The receptor set was obtained from a human donor who was either an allogeneic HSCT recipient or a stem cell or donor lymphocyte infusion donor (not recorded which). It is not recorded whose cells these are; they may come from a transplant donor. CDR3s leave out the opening cysteine and the closing phenylalanine or tryptophan. A D gene is named only where the DNA matches it firmly.

D | V | CDR3
TRBD2 | TRBV4-3 | ASSQVAGGPSGGELF
. | TRBV29-1 | SVALVASYEQY
TRBD2 | TRBV12-3/TRBV12-4 | ASSLRDYELF
. | TRBV12-3/TRBV12-4 | ASSTRAGAASTDTQY
TRBD2 | TRBV29-1 | SVTGLAGMFQF
. | TRBV6-5 | ASSYTRQFTGYT
. | TRBV7-9 | ASSSHPHRDTDSPLH
. | TRBV12-3/TRBV12-4 | ASSHGRKSRNEKLF
TRBD1 | TRBV25-1 | ASSEGTGYTDTQY
TRBD1 | TRBV5-1 | ASSRFQGAIGGTEAF
. | TRBV7-2 | ASSSPGGLNSNQPQH
TRBD2 | TRBV9 | ASSGGTSDLLDTQY
. | TRBV5-5 | ASSPRHATNEKLF
. | TRBV18 | ASSRGSAGNTIY
TRBD2 | TRBV5-1 | ASSLSGLAGYNEQF
TRBD2 | TRBV4-3 | ASSQVAGGSTDTQY
. | TRBV9 | ASSVGFEAEAF
. | TRBV7-9 | ASSGDTQY
. | TRBV29-1 | SVEANYGYT
TRBD2 | TRBV7-2 | ASSSSGRNTGELF
TRBD2 | TRBV12-3/TRBV12-4 | ASSFRGAGVDEQF
TRBD1 | TRBV11-2 | ASSSQGQLYGYT
. | TRBV2 | ASSVVAGVSYEQY
. | TRBV7-9 | ASSLRGSQETQY
TRBD2 | TRBV10-3 | AISEVSGRNYEQY
TRBD1 | TRBV6-1 | ASSRGQATPLH
. | TRBV4-3 | ASSQEAAATDTQY
. | TRBV7-3 | ASSLTQANYGYT
TRBD2 | TRBV12-3/TRBV12-4 | ASSLTSGIYTGELF
TRBD2 | TRBV25-1 | ASSEGMGGNYNEQF
. | TRBV5-6 | ASSLDGSSSSTDTQY
TRBD2 | TRBV4-2 | ASSQSSGLAIYEQY
. | TRBV5-1 | ASSLEAVNGYT
. | TRBV7-8 | ASSARTGEQY
. | TRBV15 | ATSPQQGAEQY
. | TRBV7-2 | ASSLARRGGTDTQY
. | TRBV5-6 | ASSLSWAPWGTDTQY
. | TRBV6-1 | ASSALLTGKVFQPQH
. | TRBV12-3/TRBV12-4 | ASSLVPGVYEQY
. | TRBV29-1 | SVEDWTGSQY
. | TRBV5-6 | ASSLNDGANVLT
. | TRBV5-1 | ASSLVPSYYEQY
TRBD2 | TRBV30 | AWSPTSGYEQY
TRBD1 | TRBV7-9 | ANSDRGYSGANVLT
. | TRBV11-2 | ASSLPLQETQY
TRBD2 | TRBV5-1 | ASSLQTGAGGRQNIQY